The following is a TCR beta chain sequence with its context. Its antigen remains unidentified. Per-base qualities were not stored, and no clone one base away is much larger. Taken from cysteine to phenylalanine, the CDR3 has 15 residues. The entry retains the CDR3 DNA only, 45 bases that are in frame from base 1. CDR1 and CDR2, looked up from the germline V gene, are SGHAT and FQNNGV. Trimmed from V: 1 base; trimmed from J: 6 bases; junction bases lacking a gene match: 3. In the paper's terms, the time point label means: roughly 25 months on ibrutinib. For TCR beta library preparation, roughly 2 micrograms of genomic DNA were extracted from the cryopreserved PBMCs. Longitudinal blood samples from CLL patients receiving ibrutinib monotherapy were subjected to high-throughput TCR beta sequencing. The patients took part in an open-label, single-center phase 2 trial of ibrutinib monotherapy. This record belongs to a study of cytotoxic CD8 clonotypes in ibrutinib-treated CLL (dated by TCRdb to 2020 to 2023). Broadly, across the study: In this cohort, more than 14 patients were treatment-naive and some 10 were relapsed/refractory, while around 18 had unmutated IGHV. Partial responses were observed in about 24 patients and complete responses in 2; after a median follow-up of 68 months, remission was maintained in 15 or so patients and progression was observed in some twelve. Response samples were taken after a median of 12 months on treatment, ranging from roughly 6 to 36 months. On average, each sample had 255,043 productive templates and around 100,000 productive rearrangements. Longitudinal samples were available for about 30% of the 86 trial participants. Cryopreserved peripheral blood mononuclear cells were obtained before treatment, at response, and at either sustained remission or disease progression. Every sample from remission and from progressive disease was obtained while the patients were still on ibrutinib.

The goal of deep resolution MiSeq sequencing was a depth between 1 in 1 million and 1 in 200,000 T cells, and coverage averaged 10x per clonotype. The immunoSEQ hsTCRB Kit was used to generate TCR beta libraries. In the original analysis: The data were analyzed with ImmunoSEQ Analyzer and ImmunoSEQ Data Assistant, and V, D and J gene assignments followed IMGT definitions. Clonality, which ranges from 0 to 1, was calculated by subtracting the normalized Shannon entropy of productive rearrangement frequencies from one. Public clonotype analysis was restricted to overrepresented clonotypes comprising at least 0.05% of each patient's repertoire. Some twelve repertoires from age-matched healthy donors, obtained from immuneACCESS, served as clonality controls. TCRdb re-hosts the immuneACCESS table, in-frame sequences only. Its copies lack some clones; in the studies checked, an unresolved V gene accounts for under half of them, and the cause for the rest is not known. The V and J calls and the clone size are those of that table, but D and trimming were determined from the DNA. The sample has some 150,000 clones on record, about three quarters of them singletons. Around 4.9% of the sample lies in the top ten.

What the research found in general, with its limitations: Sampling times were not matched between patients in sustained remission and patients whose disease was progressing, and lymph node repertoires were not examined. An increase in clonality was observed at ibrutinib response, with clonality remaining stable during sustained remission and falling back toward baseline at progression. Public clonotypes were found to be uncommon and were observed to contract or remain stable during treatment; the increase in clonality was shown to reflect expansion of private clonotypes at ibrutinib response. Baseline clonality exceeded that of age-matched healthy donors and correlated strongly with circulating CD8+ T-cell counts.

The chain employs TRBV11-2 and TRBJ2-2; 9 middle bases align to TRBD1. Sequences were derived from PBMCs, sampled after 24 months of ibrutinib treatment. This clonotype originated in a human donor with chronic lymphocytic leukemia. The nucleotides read TGTGCCAGCAGCTTAGGGACAGGGGAGGCCGGGGAGCTGTTTTTT. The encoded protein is CASSLGTGEAGELFF.